The 11 T cell receptor beta chains below all came from one sample that was sequenced in a study of blood T cell repertoires in COVID-19. Clones were sequenced by immunoSEQ multiplex PCR, and TCRdb holds only the in-frame ones, with some missing. The sample includes 350,000 or so clones, 70% to 90% seen only once; the top ten take roughly 4%. Material for sequencing was PBMCs or T cells enriched from blood (not recorded which). These TCRs come from a woman aged 40 to 55 with acute COVID-19.

The chain couples TRBV4-2 to TRBJ2-2, with TRBD2 matching over 13 bases. Looked up from germline, CDR1 is LGHNA and CDR2 is YNFKEQ. J lost 0 bases, V lost 3 bases, and 7 bases had no gene match. The CDR3 runs 19 residues. The CDR3 DNA follows: TGTGCCAGCAGCCACGCTAGGACTAGCGGGAGAGCGAACACCGGGGAGCTGTTTTTT. This codes for CASSHARTSGRANTGELFF.

A single count supports this clone. The rearrangement uses TRBV5-6 and TRBJ1-1; D not resolved. CDR3 length: 17 amino acids. V dropped 2 bases and J dropped 4 bases, with 21 bases sitting between them. The germline CDR1 and CDR2 sequences are SGHDT and YYEEEE. This CDR3 is CASSLEFRGRTGTEAFF. DNA for the CDR3: TGTGCCAGCAGCTTAGAGTTTCGGGGAAGGACGGGCACTGAAGCTTTCTTT.

V usage is TRBV2 and J usage is TRBJ2-5; possibly TRBD1 for D (5 bases). Germline values: CDR1 SNHLY, CDR2 FYNNEI. The germline V and J ends were trimmed by 1 base and 6 bases, with 15 bases remaining between them. This CDR3 region has 15 residues. CDR3 region: CASSEEGPRAKTQYF. The CDR3, as DNA: TGTGCCAGCAGTGAAGAGGGCCCCAGGGCTAAGACCCAGTACTTC.

The chain uses TRBV28 and TRBJ1-5; D possibly corresponds to TRBD1 (5 bases). Trimming cost V 6 bases and J 2 bases, with 17 bases left between them. CDR3 size: 16 residues. Germline CDR1 reads MDHEN; CDR2 reads SYDVKM. In DNA form, the CDR3 reads TGTGCCAGCAGCCACTCTAGGGGAACTGGCAATCAGCCCCAGCATTTT. It yields the protein CASSHSRGTGNQPQHF.

J is TRBJ2-5 and V is TRBV5-1, with 11 bases that match TRBD2. The CDR3 has 17 residues. Germline V gene data show CDR1 as SGHRS and CDR2 as YFSETQ. V was clipped by 0 bases and J by 4 bases; unmatched bases: 8. Here the CDR3 reads CASSLGLAGGVGETQYF. The CDR3 DNA is TGCGCCAGCAGCTTGGGGCTAGCGGGAGGAGTTGGAGAGACCCAGTACTTC.

This clone was seen just once. Other nucleotide sequences in the sample specify the same CDR3. V is TRBV11-2 and J is TRBJ2-1, with D maybe TRBD2 (6 bases). CDR1 is SGHAT and CDR2 is FQNNGV in the germline V gene. The CDR3 has 15 amino acids. V was cut by 5 bases and J by 8 bases, with 19 bases left in between. The CDR3 loop is CASSPRGRFFDEQFF. Here the CDR3 DNA reads TGTGCCAGCAGCCCACGAGGGAGGTTCTTCGATGAGCAGTTCTTC.

The chain couples TRBV6-2 or TRBV6-3 to TRBJ2-7; D is perhaps TRBD1 (6 bases). Trimming pared 7 bases from V and 2 bases from J, leaving 30 bases between. Germline lookup yields CDR1 MNHEY and CDR2 SVGEGT. The CDR3 has 19 residues. The CDR3 bases are TGTGCCAGCACCCCGATATTTGCCCCCGGCGTCAGGGGCACCTACGAGCAGTACTTC. Protein: CASTPIFAPGVRGTYEQYF.

The J gene is TRBJ1-3, the V gene TRBV15; D is uncertain. This CDR3 spans 15 amino acids. Deletions cut 4 bases from V and 1 base from J, with 11 bases between. Germline V gene data show CDR1 as LNHNV and CDR2 as YYDKDF (reference sequence). CDR3 DNA sequence: TGTGCCACCAGCAAAGGAGGAGCTTCTGGAAACACCATATATTTT. This sequence encodes CATSKGGASGNTIYF.

J is TRBJ1-1 and V is TRBV7-9; D is ambiguous. Looked up from germline, CDR1 is SEHNR and CDR2 is FQNEAQ (reference sequence). V lost 4 bases and J lost 1, with 7 bases in between. CDR3 length: 13 residues. Written as DNA, the CDR3 is TGTGCCAGCAGCTACAGTCGGAACACTGAAGCTTTCTTT. This translates into CASSYSRNTEAFF.

The J gene is TRBJ2-3, the V gene TRBV2; D call uncertain. Germline lookup yields CDR1 SNHLY and CDR2 FYNNEI. Trimming cost V 6 bases and J 0 bases, with 10 bases left between them. This CDR3 comprises 14 residues. The CDR3 loop reads CASSPEASTDTQYF. As DNA, the CDR3 is TGTGCCAGCAGCCCAGAGGCTAGCACAGATACGCAGTATTTT.

J is TRBJ2-5 and V is TRBV4-1, with 9 bases that match TRBD1. Unmatched junction bases numbered 10, after V lost 0 bases and J lost 5 bases. The germline CDR1 and CDR2 sequences are MGHRA and YSYEKL. CDR3 length: 17 amino acids. The CDR3: CASSQEGDRVVSETQYF. As DNA, the CDR3 is TGCGCCAGCAGCCAAGAAGGGGACAGGGTAGTATCGGAGACCCAGTACTTC.